This entry lists 16 T cell receptor beta chains sequenced from one sample in a study of blood T cell repertoires in COVID-19. The data were produced by immunoSEQ multiplex PCR, yet TCRdb's version contains in-frame clones alone and is incomplete. The sample holds hundreds of thousands of clones, roughly 80% seen once. What was sequenced was peripheral blood. These receptors were taken from an elderly woman with acute or convalescent COVID-19.

The chain links TRBV6-5 to TRBJ2-7; tentatively, D is TRBD2 (6 bases). Between the trimmed V and J ends, which lost 0 bases and 8 bases, there was a span of 11 bases. Germline lookup yields CDR1 MNHEY and CDR2 SVGAGI. CDR3 size: 13 residues. The CDR3 DNA sequence: TGTGCCAGCAGTTACTCCGGGAGACCCCAGCAGTACTTC. Translation: CASSYSGRPQQYF.

The J gene is TRBJ2-5, the V gene TRBV30, with D hard to call. With 4 bases removed from V and 5 bases from J, the gap between germline ends came to 17 bases. Looked up from germline, CDR1 is GTSNPN and CDR2 is SVGIG (reference sequence). This CDR3 region has 14 residues. This CDR3 reads CAWKAIVKMETQYF. In DNA form, the CDR3 reads TGTGCCTGGAAAGCCATCGTAAAAATGGAGACCCAGTACTTC.

J is TRBJ2-7 and V is TRBV5-1; D call uncertain. This CDR3 spans 13 amino acids. Trimming cost V 1 base and J 3 bases, with 8 bases left between them. Germline V gene sequence: CDR1 SGHRS, CDR2 YFSETQ. CDR3 loop: CASSLSPGYEQYF. DNA for the CDR3: TGCGCCAGCAGCTTGTCCCCGGGCTACGAGCAGTACTTC.

The chain uses TRBV18 and TRBJ1-2; TRBD1 might be the D (6 bases). V lost 5 bases and J lost 4, with 14 bases in between. Per the germline V gene, CDR1 is KGHSH and CDR2 is LQKENI. The CDR3 extends over 14 amino acids. The CDR3 DNA is TGTGCCAGCTCAGAGGGAACAGGGAGCTATGGCTACACCTTC. Encoded protein: CASSEGTGSYGYTF.

V gene TRBV5-4 combines with J gene TRBJ2-1; 11 bases match TRBD2. CDR1 is SGHNT, CDR2 YYREEE, per germline (reference sequence). This CDR3 has 16 amino acids. After removal of 4 bases from V and 0 bases from J, the junction contained 3 bases not matched to a gene. CDR3 nucleotides: TGTGCCAGCAGCCTGACTAGCGGGGCCTCCTACAATGAGCAGTTCTTC. Its translation is CASSLTSGASYNEQFF.

V usage is TRBV2 and J usage is TRBJ1-5, with 7 bases aligning to TRBD1. Germline V gene lookup returns CDR1 SNHLY and CDR2 FYNNEI. The trim removed 6 bases at V and 3 bases at J, leaving 2 bases unmatched. The CDR3 sequence is 13 residues long. The chain's CDR3 is CASRGQLNQPQHF. Written as DNA, the CDR3 is TGTGCCAGCAGGGGACAGCTCAATCAGCCCCAGCATTTT.

This clone has only a few counts. The chain employs TRBV18 and TRBJ1-2; 11 bases agree with TRBD1. The CDR3 covers 16 residues. V gave up 5 bases and J gave up 6 bases; unmatched junction bases: 11. Germline-derived CDR1 and CDR2 are KGHSH and LQKENI. The CDR3 DNA reads as TGTGCCAGCTCAGATTTCACCGGGACAGGGGGTGATGGCTACACCTTC. It is translated as CASSDFTGTGGDGYTF.

CDR3 in amino acids: CASRDRGNSPLHF. CDR3 sequence (DNA): TGTGCCAGCAGGGACAGGGGAAATTCACCCCTCCACTTT. The chain links TRBV2 to TRBJ1-6, with 9 nucleotides matching TRBD1. The CDR3 spans 13 residues. J was trimmed by 7 bases and V by 6 bases; bases with no gene match: 1. The germline V gene has CDR1 SNHLY and CDR2 FYNNEI.

About this clone: In the same sample, other DNA sequences code for this CDR3. V usage is TRBV6-5 and J usage is TRBJ1-6; D perhaps matches TRBD1 (6 bases). The CDR3 runs to 13 residues. Per germline, CDR1 MNHEY and CDR2 SVGAGI. V lost 6 bases to trimming and J lost 6 bases, with 9 bases between them. The CDR3 nucleotides are TGTGCCAGCAGGCTGGACAGTAATTCACCCCTCCACTTT. It translates to CASRLDSNSPLHF.

This chain links TRBV6-1 with TRBJ2-7; 7 nucleotides line up with TRBD2. Per the germline V gene, CDR1 is MNHNS and CDR2 is SASEGT. V shed 4 bases and J 0 bases; nucleotides not matched to a gene: 9. This CDR3 spans 16 amino acids. DNA for the CDR3: TGTGCCAGCAGTGGGGGAGGGACTTACCGCTCCTACGAGCAGTACTTC. Translating it yields CASSGGGTYRSYEQYF.

The chain uses TRBV3-1 (or the pseudogene TRBV3-2) and TRBJ1-2, with a weak D call TRBD1 (5 bases). There are 13 residues in the CDR3. Germline lookup yields CDR1 LGHDT and CDR2 YNNKEL (reference sequence). Deletions cut 7 bases from V and 2 bases from J, with 11 bases between. CDR3: CASTLKGNYGYTF. The CDR3 DNA sequence: TGTGCCAGCACCCTCAAGGGGAACTATGGCTACACCTTC.

The chain has TRBV28 and TRBJ1-1; 8 positions match TRBD1. This CDR3 contains 18 residues. The V gene end was trimmed by 3 bases and the J gene end by 3 bases; junction bases not matched to a gene: 15. Germline V lookup: CDR1 MDHEN, CDR2 SYDVKM. CDR3 sequence reads: CASSFFTYSGGRDTEAFF. The CDR3 nucleotides are TGTGCCAGCAGTTTCTTCACCTATTCAGGGGGCAGGGACACTGAAGCTTTCTTT.

This chain links TRBV6-5 with TRBJ2-7; no definite D call. In germline, CDR1 is MNHEY, CDR2 SVGAGI. The germline V and J ends were trimmed by 8 bases and 4 bases, with 6 bases remaining between them. CDR3 length equals 10 residues. The DNA for the CDR3 is TGTGCCAGCGGGCAGTACGAGCAGTACTTC. Translating gives CASGQYEQYF.

The chain couples TRBV27 to TRBJ2-4, with D perhaps TRBD2 (5 bases). Germline CDR1 MNHEY, CDR2 SMNVEV (reference sequence). The V end was cut by 5 bases, the J end by 3 bases, with 14 bases between. The CDR3 is 15 amino acids. The CDR3 here is CASSPLDGNKNIQYF. In DNA form, the CDR3 reads TGTGCCAGCAGTCCCCTCGACGGGAACAAAAACATTCAGTACTTC.

This sequence joins TRBV6-6 and TRBJ2-1, with 8 positions matching TRBD1. This CDR3 region has 12 residues. Trimming took 6 bases from V and 9 from J; bases not matched to a gene: 4. Germline V CDR1 and CDR2: MNHNY, SVGAGI (reference sequence). CDR3 protein: CASSADRVEQFF. The DNA for the CDR3 is TGTGCCAGCAGCGCGGACAGGGTTGAGCAGTTCTTC.

The rearrangement uses TRBV12-3 or TRBV12-4 and TRBJ1-2, with TRBD1 as a possible D gene (5 bases). The length of the CDR3 is 12 residues. Trimming took off 3 bases at V and 8 bases at J, with 10 bases between the two ends. CDR3 coding DNA: TGTGCCAGCAGTTTTGGGGCGCAGGGCTACACCTTC. Protein sequence: CASSFGAQGYTF.